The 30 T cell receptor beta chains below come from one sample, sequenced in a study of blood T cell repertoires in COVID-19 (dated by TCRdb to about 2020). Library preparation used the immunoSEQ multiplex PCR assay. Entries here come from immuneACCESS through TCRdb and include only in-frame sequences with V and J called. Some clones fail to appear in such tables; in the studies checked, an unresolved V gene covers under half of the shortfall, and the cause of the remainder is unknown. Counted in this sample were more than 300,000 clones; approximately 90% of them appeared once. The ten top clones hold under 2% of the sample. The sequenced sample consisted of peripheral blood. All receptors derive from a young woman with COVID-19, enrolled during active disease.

Written as DNA, the CDR3 is TGTGCCAGCAGACCCGGGACAAGGAACACTGAAGCTTTCTTT. This sequence encodes CASRPGTRNTEAFF. V gene TRBV27 combines with J gene TRBJ1-1; D is perhaps TRBD1 (6 bases). Between the trimmed V and J ends, which lost 6 bases and 1 base, there was a span of 12 bases. Germline V CDR1 and CDR2: MNHEY, SMNVEV (reference sequence). The CDR3 has 14 amino acids.

CDR3 in amino acids: CASTNKDTEAFF. DNA for the CDR3: TGCGCCAGTACTAACAAGGACACTGAAGCTTTCTTT. V and J are TRBV5-1 and TRBJ1-1; D unclear. The CDR3 spans 12 residues. Trimming stripped 8 bases from V and 3 bases from J, with 11 bases between. CDR1 and CDR2 (germline): SGHRS, YFSETQ. The variable domain in full, with the rest retrieved from reference TRBV5-1 and TRBJ1-1, is KAGVTQTPRYLIKTRGQQVTLSCSPISGHRSVSWYQQTPGQGLQFLFEYFSETQRNKGNFPGRFSGRQFSNSRSEMNVSTLELGDSALYLCASTNKDTEAFFGQGTRLTVV.

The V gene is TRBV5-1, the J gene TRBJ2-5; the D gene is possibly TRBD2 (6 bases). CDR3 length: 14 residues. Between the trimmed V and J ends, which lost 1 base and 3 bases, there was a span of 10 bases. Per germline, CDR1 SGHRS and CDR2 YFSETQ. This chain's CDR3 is CASSLLALKETQYF. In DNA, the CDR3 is TGCGCCAGCAGCTTGCTAGCGTTGAAAGAGACCCAGTACTTC.

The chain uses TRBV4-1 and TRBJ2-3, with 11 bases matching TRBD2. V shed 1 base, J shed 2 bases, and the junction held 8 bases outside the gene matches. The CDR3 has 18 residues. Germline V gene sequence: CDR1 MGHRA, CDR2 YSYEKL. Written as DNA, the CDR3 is TGCGCCAGCAGCCAAGCCCTGCTGACTAGCGGGGACACAGATACGCAGTATTTT. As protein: CASSQALLTSGDTDTQYF.

DNA for the CDR3: TGTGCCAGCAGTTTCGGGGGGGGCAGGGAGCAGTTCTTC. This sequence encodes CASSFGGGREQFF. The genes are TRBV28 and TRBJ2-1; TRBD2 agrees at 8 bases. From germline, CDR1 is MDHEN and CDR2 SYDVKM. The ends lost 3 bases at V and 10 bases at J; junction bases unmatched: 5. This CDR3 contains 13 residues.

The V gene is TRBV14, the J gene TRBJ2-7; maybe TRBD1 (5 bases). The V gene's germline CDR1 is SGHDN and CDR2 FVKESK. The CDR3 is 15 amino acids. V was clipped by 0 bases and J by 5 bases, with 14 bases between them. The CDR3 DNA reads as TGTGCCAGCAGCCAAGATGATCAGGGCCGGCACGAGCAGTACGTC. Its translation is CASSQDDQGRHEQYV.

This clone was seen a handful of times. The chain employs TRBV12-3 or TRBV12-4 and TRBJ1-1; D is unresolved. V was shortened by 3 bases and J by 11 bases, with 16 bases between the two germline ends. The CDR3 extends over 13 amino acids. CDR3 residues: CASSLRRHNSAFF. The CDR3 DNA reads TGTGCCAGCAGTTTGAGGAGGCACAATTCGGCTTTCTTT.

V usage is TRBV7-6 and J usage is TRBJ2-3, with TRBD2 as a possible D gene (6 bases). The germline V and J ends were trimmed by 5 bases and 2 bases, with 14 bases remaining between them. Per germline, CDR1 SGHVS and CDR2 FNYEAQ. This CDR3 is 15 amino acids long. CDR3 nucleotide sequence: TGTGCCAGCAGCCCCAAGGGACTTCTCACAGATACGCAGTATTTT. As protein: CASSPKGLLTDTQYF.

The CDR3 protein is CASSEMRKGQAMSPLHF. The CDR3 DNA is TGTGCCAGCAGTGAAATGAGGAAGGGACAGGCTATGTCACCCCTCCACTTT. J is TRBJ1-6 and V is TRBV2, with 8 bases lining up with TRBD1. CDR1 is SNHLY, CDR2 FYNNEI, per germline. J gave up 10 bases and V 2 bases, and 13 bases lay outside the gene matches. The CDR3 loop spans 17 amino acids.

The CDR3 spells CATSGTGGVVEAFF. The CDR3 DNA reads as TGTGCCACCTCCGGGACAGGGGGCGTCGTGGAAGCTTTCTTT. This chain uses TRBV2 with TRBJ1-1; 12 nucleotides align to TRBD1. The J segment lost 8 bases and the V segment lost 10 bases, leaving 11 bases of the junction unmatched. CDR1 is SNHLY and CDR2 is FYNNEI in the germline V gene. The CDR3 loop spans 14 amino acids.

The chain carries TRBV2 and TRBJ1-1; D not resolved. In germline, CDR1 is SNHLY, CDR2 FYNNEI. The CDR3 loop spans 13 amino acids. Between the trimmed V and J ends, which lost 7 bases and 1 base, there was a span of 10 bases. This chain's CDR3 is CASMAGKNTEAFF. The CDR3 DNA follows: TGTGCCAGCATGGCCGGGAAGAACACTGAAGCTTTCTTT.

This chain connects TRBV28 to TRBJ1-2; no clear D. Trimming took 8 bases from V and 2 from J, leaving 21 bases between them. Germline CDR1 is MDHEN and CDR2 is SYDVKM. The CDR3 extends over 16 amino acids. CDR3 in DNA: TGTGCCAGCCTCCCGCCCTTGGGCGCGACGAACTATGGCTACACCTTC. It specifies CASLPPLGATNYGYTF.

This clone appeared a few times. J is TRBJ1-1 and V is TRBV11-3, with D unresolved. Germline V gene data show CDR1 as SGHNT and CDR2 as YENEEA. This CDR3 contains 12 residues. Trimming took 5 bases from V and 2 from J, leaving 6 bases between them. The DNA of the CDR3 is TGTGCCAGCAGCGGGCGCAACACTGAAGCTTTCTTT. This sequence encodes CASSGRNTEAFF.

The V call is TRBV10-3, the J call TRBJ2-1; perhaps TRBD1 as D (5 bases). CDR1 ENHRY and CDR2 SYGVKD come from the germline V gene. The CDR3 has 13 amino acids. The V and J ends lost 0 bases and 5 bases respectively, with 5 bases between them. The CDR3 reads CAISESRDNEQFF. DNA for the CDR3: TGTGCCATCAGTGAGTCCAGGGACAATGAGCAGTTCTTC.

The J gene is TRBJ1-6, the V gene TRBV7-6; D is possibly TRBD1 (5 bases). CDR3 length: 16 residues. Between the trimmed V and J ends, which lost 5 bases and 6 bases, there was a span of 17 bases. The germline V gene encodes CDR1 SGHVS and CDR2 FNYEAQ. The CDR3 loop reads CASSTEAARGNSPLHF. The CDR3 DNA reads TGTGCCAGCAGCACAGAAGCCGCTAGGGGTAATTCACCCCTCCACTTT. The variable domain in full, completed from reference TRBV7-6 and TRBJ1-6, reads GAGVSQSPRYKVTKRGQDVALRCDPISGHVSLYWYRQALGQGPEFLTYFNYEAQQDKSGLPNDRFSAERPEGSISTLTIQRTEQRDSAMYRCASSTEAARGNSPLHFGNGTRLTVT.

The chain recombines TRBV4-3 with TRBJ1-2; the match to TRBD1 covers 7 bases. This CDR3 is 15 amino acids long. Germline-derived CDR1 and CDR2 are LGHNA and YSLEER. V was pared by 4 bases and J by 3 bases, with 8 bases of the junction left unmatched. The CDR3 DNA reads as TGCGCCAGCAGCCCACGGACAGGTGGGGACTATGGCTACACCTTC. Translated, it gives CASSPRTGGDYGYTF.

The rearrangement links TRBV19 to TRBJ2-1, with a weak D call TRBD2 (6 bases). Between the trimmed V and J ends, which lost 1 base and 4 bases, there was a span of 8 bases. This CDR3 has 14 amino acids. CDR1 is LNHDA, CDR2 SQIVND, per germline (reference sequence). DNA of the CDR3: TGTGCCAGTAGTATAGGGAGGGGATACAATGAGCAGTTCTTC. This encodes CASSIGRGYNEQFF.

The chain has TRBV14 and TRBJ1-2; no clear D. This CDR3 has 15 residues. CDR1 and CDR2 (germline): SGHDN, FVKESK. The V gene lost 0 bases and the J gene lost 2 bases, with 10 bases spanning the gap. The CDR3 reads CASSQDFTPNYGYTF. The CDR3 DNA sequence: TGTGCCAGCAGCCAAGATTTTACACCAAACTATGGCTACACCTTC.

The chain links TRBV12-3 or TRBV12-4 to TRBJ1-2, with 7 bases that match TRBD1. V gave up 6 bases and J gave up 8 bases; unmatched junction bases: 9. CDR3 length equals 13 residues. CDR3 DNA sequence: TGTGCCAGCAGCCGGGACAGTCCAGAGGGCTACACCTTC. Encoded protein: CASSRDSPEGYTF.

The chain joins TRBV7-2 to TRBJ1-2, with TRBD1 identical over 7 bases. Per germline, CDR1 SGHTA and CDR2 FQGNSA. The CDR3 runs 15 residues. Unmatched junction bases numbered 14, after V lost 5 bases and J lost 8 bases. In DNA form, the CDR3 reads TGTGCCAGCAGCCCAATTCTACAGGGGACGGGAGGCTACACCTTC. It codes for CASSPILQGTGGYTF. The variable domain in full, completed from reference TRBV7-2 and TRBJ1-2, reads GAGVSQSPSNKVTEKGKDVELRCDPISGHTALYWYRQSLGQGLEFLIYFQGNSAPDKSGLPSDRFSAERTGGSVSTLTIQRTQQEDSAVYLCASSPILQGTGGYTFGSGTRLTVV.

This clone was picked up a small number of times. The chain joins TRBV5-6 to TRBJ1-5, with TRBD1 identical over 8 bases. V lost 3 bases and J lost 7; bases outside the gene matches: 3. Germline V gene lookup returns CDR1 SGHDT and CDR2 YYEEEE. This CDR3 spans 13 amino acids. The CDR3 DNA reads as TGTGCCAGCAGCTCCGGGACAGGCCAGCCCCAGCATTTT. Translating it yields CASSSGTGQPQHF.

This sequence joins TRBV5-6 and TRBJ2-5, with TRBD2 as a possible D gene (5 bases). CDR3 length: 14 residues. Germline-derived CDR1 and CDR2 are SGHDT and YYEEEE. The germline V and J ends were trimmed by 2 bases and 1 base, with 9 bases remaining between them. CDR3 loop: CASSFWGVQETQYF. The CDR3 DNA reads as TGTGCCAGCAGCTTTTGGGGAGTCCAAGAGACCCAGTACTTC.

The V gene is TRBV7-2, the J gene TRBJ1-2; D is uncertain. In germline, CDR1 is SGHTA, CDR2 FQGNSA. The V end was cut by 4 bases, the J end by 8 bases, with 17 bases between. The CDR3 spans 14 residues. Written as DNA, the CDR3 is TGTGCCAGCAGCTCCCTGACGGGAGCGAGGGGCTACACCTTC. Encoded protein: CASSSLTGARGYTF. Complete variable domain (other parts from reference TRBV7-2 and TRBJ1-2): GAGVSQSPSNKVTEKGKDVELRCDPISGHTALYWYRQSLGQGLEFLIYFQGNSAPDKSGLPSDRFSAERTGGSVSTLTIQRTQQEDSAVYLCASSSLTGARGYTFGSGTRLTVV.

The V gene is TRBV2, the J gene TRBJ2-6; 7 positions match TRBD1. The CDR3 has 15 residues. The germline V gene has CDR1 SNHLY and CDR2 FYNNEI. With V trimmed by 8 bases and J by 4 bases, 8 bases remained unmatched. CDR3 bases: TGTGCCAGCTGGGCCAGGGGGACCGGGGCCAACGTCCTGACTTTC. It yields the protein CASWARGTGANVLTF.

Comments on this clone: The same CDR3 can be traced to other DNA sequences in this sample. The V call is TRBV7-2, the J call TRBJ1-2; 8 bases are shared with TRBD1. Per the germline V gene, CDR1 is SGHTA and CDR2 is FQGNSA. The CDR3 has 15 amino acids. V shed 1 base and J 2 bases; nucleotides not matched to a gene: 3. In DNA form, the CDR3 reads TGTGCCAGCAGCTTAGGCCAGGGGGCCAACTATGGCTACACCTTC. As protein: CASSLGQGANYGYTF.

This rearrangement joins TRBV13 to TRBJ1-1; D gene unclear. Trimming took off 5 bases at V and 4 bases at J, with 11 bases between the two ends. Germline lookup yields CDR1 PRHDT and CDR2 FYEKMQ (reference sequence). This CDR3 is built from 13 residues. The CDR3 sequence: CASSPRLGTEAFF. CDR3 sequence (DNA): TGTGCCAGCAGCCCCAGGCTTGGCACTGAAGCTTTCTTT.

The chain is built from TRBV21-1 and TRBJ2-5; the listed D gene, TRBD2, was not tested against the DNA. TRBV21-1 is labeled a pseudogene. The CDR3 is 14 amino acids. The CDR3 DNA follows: TGTGCCAGCAGCAAAGTTGCGGAGCAAGAGACCCAGTACTTC. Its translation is CASSKVAEQETQYF.

The CDR3 bases are TGTGCCACCACGGGACAGGACCAAAACTATGGCTACACCTTC. Translated, it gives CATTGQDQNYGYTF. The V call is TRBV15, the J call TRBJ1-2; 8 nucleotides match TRBD1. CDR1 is LNHNV, CDR2 YYDKDF, per germline (reference sequence). J gave up 2 bases and V 7 bases, and 6 bases lay outside the gene matches. The CDR3 extends over 14 amino acids.

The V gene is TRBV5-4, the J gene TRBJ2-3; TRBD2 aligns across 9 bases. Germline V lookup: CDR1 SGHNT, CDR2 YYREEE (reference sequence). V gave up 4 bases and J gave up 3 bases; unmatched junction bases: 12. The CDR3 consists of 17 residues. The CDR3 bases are TGTGCCAGCAGCCTGGAGGCGGGGGGGCCCATGACAGATACGCAGTATTTT. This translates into CASSLEAGGPMTDTQYF.

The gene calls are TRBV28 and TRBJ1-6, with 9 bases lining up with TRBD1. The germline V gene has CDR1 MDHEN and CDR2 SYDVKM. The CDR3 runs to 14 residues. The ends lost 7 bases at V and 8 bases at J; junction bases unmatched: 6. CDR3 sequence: CASKPGTGYSPLHF. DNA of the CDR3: TGTGCCAGCAAACCGGGGACAGGGTATTCACCCCTCCACTTT. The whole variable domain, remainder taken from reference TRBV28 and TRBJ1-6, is DVKVTQSSRYLVKRTGEKVFLECVQDMDHENMFWYRQDPGLGLRLIYFSYDVKMKEKGDIPEGYSVSREKKERFSLILESASTNQTSMYLCASKPGTGYSPLHFGNGTRLTVT.